This T cell receptor (beta chain) was recovered during a study of CXCR3-negative and CXCR3-positive naive CD8 T cells. The germline V gene has CDR1 SQVTM and CDR2 ANQGSEA. The CDR3 loop spans 11 amino acids. In preparing the TRB cDNA libraries, 5' RACE with UMI labels was used. TCRdb re-called the 5' RACE reads and catalogs CDR3 proteins one per entry, DNA excluded. The sample table includes 84,000 or so distinct CDR3 sequences. The chain combines TRBV29-1 with TRBJ1-1; there is no DNA to check the TCRdb D call of TRBD1. Sequencing was done on a sample of naive CXCR3- CD8+ T cells from blood. The sample's subset: CD45RO-CCR7+CD27+CD95- naive CD8+ T cells lacking CXCR3 (TNR3-). The receptor was derived from a human donor in good health. Some clones in this sample may be carry-over from other donors' samples. The CDR3 here is CSAYRSPEAFF.